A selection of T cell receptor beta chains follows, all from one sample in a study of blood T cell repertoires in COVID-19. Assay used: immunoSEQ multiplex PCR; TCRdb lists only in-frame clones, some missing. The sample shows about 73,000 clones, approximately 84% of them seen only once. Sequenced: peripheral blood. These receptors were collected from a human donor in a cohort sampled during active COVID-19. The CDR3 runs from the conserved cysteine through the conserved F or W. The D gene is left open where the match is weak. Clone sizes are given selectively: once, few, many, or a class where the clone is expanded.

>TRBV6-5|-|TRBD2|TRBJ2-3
CASRYAGGPTDTQYF
TGTGCCAGCAGATACGCGGGGGGGCCCACAGATACGCAGTATTTT
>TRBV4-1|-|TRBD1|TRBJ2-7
CASSRGTGAYEQYF
TGCGCCAGCAGCCGGGGGACAGGAGCCTACGAGCAGTACTTC
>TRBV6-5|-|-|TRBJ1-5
CASSPPVGGLAPQHF
TGTGCCAGCAGCCCCCCGGTCGGAGGGCTCGCGCCCCAGCATTTT
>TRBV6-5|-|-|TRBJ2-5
CASRTGQETQYF
TGTGCCAGCAGAACAGGGCAAGAGACCCAGTACTTC
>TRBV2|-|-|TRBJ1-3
CASGGRRNSDTIYF
TGTGCCAGCGGAGGACGGCGGAACTCAGACACCATATATTTT
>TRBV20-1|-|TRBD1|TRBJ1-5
CSAPLTGGQHF
TGCAGTGCACCGCTTACAGGGGGCCAGCATTTT
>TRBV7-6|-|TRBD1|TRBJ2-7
CASSLVQGARYEQYF
TGTGCCAGCAGCTTAGTTCAGGGGGCGCGCTACGAGCAGTACTTC
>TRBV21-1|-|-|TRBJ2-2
CASSKESTSGGRRGTGELFF
TGTGCCAGCAGCAAGGAATCGACTAGCGGGGGGCGGCGAGGCACCGGGGAGCTGTTTTTT
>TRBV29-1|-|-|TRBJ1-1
CSVYSANTEAFF
TGCAGCGTGTACAGTGCCAACACTGAAGCTTTCTTT
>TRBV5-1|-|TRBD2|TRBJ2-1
CASSPLAGGLYEQFF
TGCGCCAGCAGCCCCCTAGCGGGGGGGTTGTATGAGCAGTTCTTC
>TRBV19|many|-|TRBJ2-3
CASSIVPFSGRTDTQYF
TGTGCCAGTAGTATAGTGCCGTTCTCAGGGAGGACAGATACGCAGTATTTT
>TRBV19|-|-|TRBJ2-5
CASSMTRDQETQYF
TGTGCCAGTAGTATGACTAGAGATCAAGAGACCCAGTACTTC
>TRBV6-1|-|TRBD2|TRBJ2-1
CASSDGVAGGNEQFF
TGTGCCAGCAGTGATGGGGTAGCGGGGGGCAATGAGCAGTTCTTC
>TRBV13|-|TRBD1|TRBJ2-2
CASSRTGDTGELFF
TGTGCCAGCAGTCGGACAGGGGACACCGGGGAGCTGTTTTTT
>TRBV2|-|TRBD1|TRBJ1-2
CASSSTGMNYGYTF
TGTGCCAGCAGTTCGACAGGGATGAACTATGGCTACACCTTC
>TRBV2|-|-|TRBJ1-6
CASSERGYNSPLHF
TGTGCCAGCAGTGAAAGGGGTTATAATTCACCCCTCCACTTT
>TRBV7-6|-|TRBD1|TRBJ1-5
CASSLGQGSNQPQHF
TGTGCCAGCAGCTTAGGACAGGGGAGCAATCAGCCCCAGCATTTT
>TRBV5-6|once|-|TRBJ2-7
CASSLVYSYEQYF
TGTGCCAGCAGCTTGGTGTACTCCTACGAGCAGTACTTC
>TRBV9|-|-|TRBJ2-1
CASSEAWGGAAYNEQFF
TGTGCCAGCAGCGAGGCTTGGGGTGGGGCCGCCTACAATGAGCAGTTCTTC
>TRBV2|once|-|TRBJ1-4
CASSQQGPDEKLFF
TGTGCCAGCAGTCAACAGGGCCCCGATGAAAAACTGTTTTTT
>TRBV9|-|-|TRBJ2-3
CASSVGTATYTDTQYF
TGTGCCAGCAGCGTAGGTACCGCGACATACACAGATACGCAGTATTTT